This T cell receptor beta chain was captured in a study of blood T cell repertoires in COVID-19. On the study more broadly: The samples span acute and convalescent COVID-19 from the United States, Italy and Spain. Sample material is recorded as cDNA or gDNA derived from T cells, B-cell-depleted T cells, or PBMCs.

Germline CDR1 MNHEY, CDR2 SVGAGI. The CDR3 loop spans 15 amino acids. Trimming pared 1 base from V and 3 bases from J, leaving 12 bases between. Produced via immunoSEQ multiplex PCR; TCRdb's table is partial and in-frame only. This sample has around 300,000 clones, with roughly 88% found just once. The J gene is TRBJ1-1, the V gene TRBV6-5; maybe TRBD1 (6 bases). This TCR came from a woman in her 70s with acute or convalescent COVID-19. The sequencing sample was made of peripheral blood. The CDR3 protein is CASSYLAPGDTEAFF. The CDR3 DNA reads TGTGCCAGCAGTTACTTAGCGCCAGGGGACACTGAAGCTTTCTTT.